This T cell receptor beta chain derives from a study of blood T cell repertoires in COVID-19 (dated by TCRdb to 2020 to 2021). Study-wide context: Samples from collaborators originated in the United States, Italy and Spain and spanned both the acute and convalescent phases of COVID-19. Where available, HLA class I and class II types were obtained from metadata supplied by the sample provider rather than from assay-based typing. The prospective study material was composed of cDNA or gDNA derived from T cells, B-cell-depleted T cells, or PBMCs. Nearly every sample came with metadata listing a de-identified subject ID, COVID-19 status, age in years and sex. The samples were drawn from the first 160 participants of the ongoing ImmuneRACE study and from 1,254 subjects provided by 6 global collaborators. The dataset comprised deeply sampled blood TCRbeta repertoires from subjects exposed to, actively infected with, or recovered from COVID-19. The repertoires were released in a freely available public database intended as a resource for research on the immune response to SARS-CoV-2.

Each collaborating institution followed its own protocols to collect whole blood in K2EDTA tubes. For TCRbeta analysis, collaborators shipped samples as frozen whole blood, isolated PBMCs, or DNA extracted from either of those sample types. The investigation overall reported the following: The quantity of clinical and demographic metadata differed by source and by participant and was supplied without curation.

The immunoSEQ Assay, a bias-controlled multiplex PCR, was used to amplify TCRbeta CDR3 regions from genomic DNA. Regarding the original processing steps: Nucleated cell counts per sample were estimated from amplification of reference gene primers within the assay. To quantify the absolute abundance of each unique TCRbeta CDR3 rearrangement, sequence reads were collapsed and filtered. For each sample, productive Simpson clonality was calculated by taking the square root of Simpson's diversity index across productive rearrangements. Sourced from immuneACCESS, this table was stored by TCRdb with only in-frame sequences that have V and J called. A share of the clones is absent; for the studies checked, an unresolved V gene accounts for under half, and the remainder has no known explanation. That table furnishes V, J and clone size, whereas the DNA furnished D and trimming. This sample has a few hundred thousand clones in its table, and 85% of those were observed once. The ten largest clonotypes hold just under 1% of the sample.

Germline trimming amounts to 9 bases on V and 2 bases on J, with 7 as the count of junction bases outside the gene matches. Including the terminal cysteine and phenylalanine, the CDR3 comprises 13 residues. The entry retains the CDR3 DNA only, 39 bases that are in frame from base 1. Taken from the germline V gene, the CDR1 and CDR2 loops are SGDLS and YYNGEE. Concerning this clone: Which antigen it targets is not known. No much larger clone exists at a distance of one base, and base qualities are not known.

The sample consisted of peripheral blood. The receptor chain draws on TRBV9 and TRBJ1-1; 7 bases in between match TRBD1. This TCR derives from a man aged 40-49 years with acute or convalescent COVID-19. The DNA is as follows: TGTGCCACAACTAGGGACAGCAACACTGAAGCTTTCTTT. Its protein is CATTRDSNTEAFF.